These T cell receptor beta chains were read from a single sample in a study of T cells in Graves' hyperthyroidism and ophthalmopathy. TCRdb processed the multiplex PCR reads anew with MiXCR; each CDR3 protein has one entry. Of 450,000 to 600,000 distinct CDR3 sequences detected, 15% to 20% appear once; the ten largest clones hold less than 55%. Sample: blood. Receptor source: a middle-aged man with Graves' ophthalmopathy. CDR3s include the opening cysteine and the closing phenylalanine or tryptophan. The order of the fields is V gene, D gene, J gene, clone size, CDR3 protein, CDR3 DNA. The D gene is left open where the match is weak. Not every row has a clone size; where given, it reads once, few, many or a size class.

v_call: TRBV5-5; d_call: .; j_call: TRBJ1-1; clone_size: few; cdr3_aa: CASSLVQVNTEAFF; cdr3_nt: TGTGCCAGCAGCTTGGTTCAGGTGAACACTGAAGCTTTCTTT
v_call: TRBV7-2; d_call: .; j_call: TRBJ2-5; clone_size: many; cdr3_aa: CASSRRNKNFQETQYF; cdr3_nt: TGTGCCAGCAGCCGAAGGAATAAGAACTTCCAAGAGACCCAGTACTTC
v_call: TRBV6-5; d_call: TRBD1; j_call: TRBJ2-1; clone_size: .; cdr3_aa: CASSYSPTGQGEQFF; cdr3_nt: TGTGCCAGCAGTTACTCTCCGACAGGGCAAGGTGAGCAGTTCTTC
v_call: TRBV12-3/TRBV12-4; d_call: TRBD1; j_call: TRBJ2-5; clone_size: many; cdr3_aa: CASSFSGGEETQYF; cdr3_nt: TGTGCCAGCAGTTTTTCAGGGGGCGAAGAGACCCAGTACTTC
v_call: TRBV7-2; d_call: .; j_call: TRBJ2-3; clone_size: many; cdr3_aa: CASGNPDTQYF; cdr3_nt: TGTGCCAGCGGAAATCCAGATACGCAGTATTTT
v_call: TRBV20-1; d_call: .; j_call: TRBJ2-4; clone_size: .; cdr3_aa: CSARDIQIAKNIQYF; cdr3_nt: TGCAGTGCTAGAGACATACAGATAGCCAAAAACATTCAGTACTTC
v_call: TRBV3-1; d_call: .; j_call: TRBJ2-7; clone_size: few; cdr3_aa: CASSQEISIHEQYF; cdr3_nt: TGTGCCAGCAGCCAAGAGATCAGTATCCACGAGCAGTACTTC
v_call: TRBV5-8; d_call: .; j_call: TRBJ1-1; clone_size: many; cdr3_aa: CASSKTGIADGSGAFF; cdr3_nt: TGTGCCAGCAGCAAGACTGGGATTGCGGACGGAAGTGGAGCTTTCTTT
v_call: TRBV5-5; d_call: .; j_call: TRBJ1-5; clone_size: many; cdr3_aa: CASSSSGYSNQPQHF; cdr3_nt: TGTGCCAGCAGCTCCTCGGGGTATAGCAATCAGCCCCAGCATTTT
v_call: TRBV30; d_call: .; j_call: TRBJ2-2; clone_size: .; cdr3_aa: CAWKKAGELFF; cdr3_nt: TGTGCCTGGAAGAAAGCCGGGGAGCTGTTTTTT
v_call: TRBV3-1; d_call: TRBD1; j_call: TRBJ1-2; clone_size: .; cdr3_aa: CASSRRQGVGYGYTF; cdr3_nt: TGTGCCAGCAGTCGCCGACAGGGCGTCGGCTATGGCTACACCTTC
v_call: TRBV20-1; d_call: .; j_call: TRBJ1-1; clone_size: .; cdr3_aa: CSARGVGHPSTEAFF; cdr3_nt: TGCAGTGCTAGGGGGGTTGGGCACCCCAGCACTGAAGCTTTCTTT
v_call: TRBV12-3/TRBV12-4; d_call: .; j_call: TRBJ1-3; clone_size: many; cdr3_aa: CASSYRSSGNTIYF; cdr3_nt: TGTGCCAGCAGTTACAGGAGCTCTGGAAACACCATATATTTT
v_call: TRBV30; d_call: .; j_call: TRBJ2-6; clone_size: .; cdr3_aa: CAWSVLREANVLTF; cdr3_nt: TGTGCCTGGAGTGTACTGAGGGAGGCCAACGTCCTGACTTTC
v_call: TRBV3-1; d_call: .; j_call: TRBJ2-1; clone_size: .; cdr3_aa: CASSQSGRPLLYNEQFF; cdr3_nt: TGTGCCAGCAGCCAAAGTGGAAGGCCTCTACTCTACAATGAGCAGTTCTTC
v_call: TRBV6-2/TRBV6-3; d_call: .; j_call: TRBJ2-7; clone_size: many; cdr3_aa: CASSYHRDYEQYF; cdr3_nt: TGTGCCAGCAGTTACCACCGGGACTACGAGCAGTACTTC
v_call: TRBV5-1; d_call: .; j_call: TRBJ2-1; clone_size: many; cdr3_aa: CASSPWPRKEEEQFF; cdr3_nt: TGCGCCAGCAGCCCCTGGCCCAGGAAAGAGGAGGAGCAGTTCTTC
v_call: TRBV7-8; d_call: .; j_call: TRBJ1-5; clone_size: .; cdr3_aa: CASSPLNQPQHF; cdr3_nt: TGTGCCAGCAGCCCCTTGAATCAGCCCCAGCATTTT
v_call: TRBV3-1; d_call: .; j_call: TRBJ2-1; clone_size: many; cdr3_aa: CASSQGLARTNEQFF; cdr3_nt: TGTGCCAGCAGCCAAGGCCTAGCGAGGACCAATGAGCAGTTCTTC
v_call: TRBV20-1; d_call: .; j_call: TRBJ2-4; clone_size: .; cdr3_aa: CSATLRAGLAKNIQYF; cdr3_nt: TGCAGTGCTACTCTGAGGGCAGGATTAGCCAAAAACATTCAGTACTTC
v_call: TRBV30; d_call: .; j_call: TRBJ1-6; clone_size: once; cdr3_aa: CAWSVQTALHF; cdr3_nt: TGTGCCTGGAGTGTACAGACCGCCCTCCACTTT
v_call: TRBV6-9; d_call: TRBD2; j_call: TRBJ2-1; clone_size: .; cdr3_aa: CASSYQFGGLAWGNEQFF; cdr3_nt: TGTGCCAGCAGTTACCAATTCGGGGGACTAGCCTGGGGCAATGAGCAGTTCTTC
v_call: TRBV6-1; d_call: TRBD1; j_call: TRBJ1-6; clone_size: .; cdr3_aa: CASSSLGQGAGSPLHF; cdr3_nt: TGTGCCAGCAGTTCTTTGGGACAGGGGGCAGGATCACCCCTCCACTTT
v_call: TRBV19; d_call: .; j_call: TRBJ1-1; clone_size: .; cdr3_aa: CASKRVLNTEAFF; cdr3_nt: TGTGCCAGTAAAAGGGTGTTGAACACTGAAGCTTTCTTT
v_call: TRBV27; d_call: TRBD1; j_call: TRBJ1-6; clone_size: few; cdr3_aa: CASSIMDRLNSPLHF; cdr3_nt: TGTGCCAGCAGTATTATGGACAGGTTGAATTCACCCCTCCACTTT
v_call: TRBV7-7; d_call: .; j_call: TRBJ1-2; clone_size: few; cdr3_aa: CASSLAKLDYGYTF; cdr3_nt: TGTGCTAGCAGCTTAGCGAAGCTAGACTATGGCTACACCTTC
v_call: TRBV25-1; d_call: .; j_call: TRBJ2-6; clone_size: .; cdr3_aa: CASSGSPVLSGANVLTF; cdr3_nt: TGTGCCAGCAGTGGATCCCCGGTTCTCTCTGGGGCCAACGTCCTGACTTTC
v_call: TRBV28; d_call: .; j_call: TRBJ1-3; clone_size: few; cdr3_aa: CASSKDSGNTIYF; cdr3_nt: TGTGCCAGCAGTAAGGACTCTGGAAACACCATATATTTT
v_call: TRBV12-3/TRBV12-4; d_call: .; j_call: TRBJ1-2; clone_size: many; cdr3_aa: CASSSGHLNGYTF; cdr3_nt: TGTGCCAGCAGTTCGGGACATTTGAATGGCTACACCTTC
v_call: TRBV18; d_call: TRBD1; j_call: TRBJ2-7; clone_size: many; cdr3_aa: CASSPGQDYEQYF; cdr3_nt: TGTGCCAGCTCTCCGGGACAGGACTACGAGCAGTACTTC
v_call: TRBV9; d_call: TRBD2; j_call: TRBJ2-2; clone_size: few; cdr3_aa: CASSPGGAANTGELFF; cdr3_nt: TGTGCCAGCAGCCCCGGGGGGGCTGCGAACACCGGGGAGCTGTTTTTT
v_call: TRBV15; d_call: .; j_call: TRBJ2-5; clone_size: many; cdr3_aa: CATSQGGETQYF; cdr3_nt: TGTGCCACCTCCCAGGGAGGCGAGACCCAGTACTTC
v_call: TRBV5-1; d_call: .; j_call: TRBJ2-2; clone_size: .; cdr3_aa: CASSFRGLNTGELFF; cdr3_nt: TGCGCCAGCAGCTTCAGGGGCCTGAACACCGGGGAGCTGTTTTTT
v_call: TRBV20-1; d_call: TRBD2; j_call: TRBJ2-5; clone_size: many; cdr3_aa: CSARTSGETQYF; cdr3_nt: TGCAGTGCGAGGACTAGCGGGGAGACCCAGTACTTC
v_call: TRBV29-1; d_call: .; j_call: TRBJ2-7; clone_size: few; cdr3_aa: CSAPSLGPLSYEQYF; cdr3_nt: TGCAGCGCTCCTTCTCTCGGTCCCCTCTCCTACGAGCAGTACTTC
v_call: TRBV4-2; d_call: .; j_call: TRBJ1-4; clone_size: once; cdr3_aa: CAGSRADTTNEKLFF; cdr3_nt: TGTGCCGGCAGCCGAGCAGACACAACTAATGAAAAACTGTTTTTT
v_call: TRBV19; d_call: TRBD1; j_call: TRBJ1-5; clone_size: few; cdr3_aa: CASSIGQGASQPQHF; cdr3_nt: TGTGCCAGTAGTATAGGACAGGGGGCGAGTCAGCCCCAGCATTTT
v_call: TRBV6-1; d_call: TRBD1; j_call: TRBJ2-7; clone_size: few; cdr3_aa: CASRLTGDLTYEQYF; cdr3_nt: TGTGCCAGCAGACTTACAGGGGACCTTACCTACGAGCAGTACTTC
v_call: TRBV7-2; d_call: .; j_call: TRBJ2-7; clone_size: .; cdr3_aa: CASSLAVRDEQYF; cdr3_nt: TGTGCCAGCAGCTTAGCGGTCAGGGACGAGCAGTACTTC
v_call: TRBV10-3; d_call: TRBD2; j_call: TRBJ2-1; clone_size: .; cdr3_aa: CAISEADTSGSYNEQFF; cdr3_nt: TGTGCCATCAGTGAGGCCGATACTAGCGGGAGTTACAATGAGCAGTTCTTC
v_call: TRBV11-2; d_call: .; j_call: TRBJ1-1; clone_size: many; cdr3_aa: CASSKRGGQGTNTEAFF; cdr3_nt: TGTGCCAGCAGCAAGAGGGGCGGTCAGGGGACCAACACTGAAGCTTTCTTT